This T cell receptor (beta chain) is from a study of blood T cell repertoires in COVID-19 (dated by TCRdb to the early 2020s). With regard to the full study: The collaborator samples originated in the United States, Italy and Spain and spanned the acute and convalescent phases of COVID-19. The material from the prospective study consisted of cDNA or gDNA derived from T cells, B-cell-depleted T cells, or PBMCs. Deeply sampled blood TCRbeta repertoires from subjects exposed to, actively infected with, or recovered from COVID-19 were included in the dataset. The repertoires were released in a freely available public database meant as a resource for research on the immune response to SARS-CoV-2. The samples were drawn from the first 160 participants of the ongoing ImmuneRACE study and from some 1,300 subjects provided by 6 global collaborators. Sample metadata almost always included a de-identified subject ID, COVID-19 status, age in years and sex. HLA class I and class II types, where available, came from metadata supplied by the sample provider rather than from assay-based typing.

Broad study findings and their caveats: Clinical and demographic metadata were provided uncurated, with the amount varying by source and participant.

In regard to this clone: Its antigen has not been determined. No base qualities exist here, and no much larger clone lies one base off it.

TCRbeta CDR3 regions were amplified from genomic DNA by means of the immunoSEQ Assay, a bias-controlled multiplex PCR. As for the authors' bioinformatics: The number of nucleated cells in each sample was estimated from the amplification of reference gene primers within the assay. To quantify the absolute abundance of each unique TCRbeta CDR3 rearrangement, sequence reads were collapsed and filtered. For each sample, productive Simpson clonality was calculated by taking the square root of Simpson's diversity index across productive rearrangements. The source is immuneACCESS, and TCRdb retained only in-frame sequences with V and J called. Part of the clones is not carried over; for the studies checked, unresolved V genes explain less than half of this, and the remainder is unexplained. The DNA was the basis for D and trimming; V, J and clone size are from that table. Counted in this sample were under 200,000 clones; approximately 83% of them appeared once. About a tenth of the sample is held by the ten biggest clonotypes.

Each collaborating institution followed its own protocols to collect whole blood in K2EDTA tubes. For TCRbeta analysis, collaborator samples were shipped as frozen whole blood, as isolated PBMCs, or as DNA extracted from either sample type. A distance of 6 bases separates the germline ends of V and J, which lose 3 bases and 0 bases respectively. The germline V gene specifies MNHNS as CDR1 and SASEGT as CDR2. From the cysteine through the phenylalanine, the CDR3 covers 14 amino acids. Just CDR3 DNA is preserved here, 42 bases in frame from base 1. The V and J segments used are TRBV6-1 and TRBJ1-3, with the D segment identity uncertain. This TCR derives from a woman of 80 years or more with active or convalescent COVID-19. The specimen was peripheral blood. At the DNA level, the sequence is TGTGCCAGCAGTGAGTTCTTCTCTGGAAACACCATATATTTT. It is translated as CASSEFFSGNTIYF.